Listed below are T cell receptor beta chains from one sample, sequenced in a study of T cells in Graves' hyperthyroidism and ophthalmopathy. TCRdb passed the multiplex PCR reads through MiXCR, listing each CDR3 protein once. This sample has roughly 530,000 distinct CDR3 sequences, with about a sixth found just once. The sequencing input was blood. These receptors were collected from a young woman with Graves' ophthalmopathy. CDR3s include the opening cysteine and the closing phenylalanine or tryptophan. A D gene is named only where the DNA matches it firmly. The size of a clone is reported for some rows only, either as once, few or many, or as a class for expanded clones.

size	D	V	J	CDR3	DNA
.	.	TRBV18	TRBJ1-2	CASSPRVDYGYTF	TGTGCCAGCTCACCTCGGGTCGACTATGGCTACACCTTC
.	TRBD1	TRBV7-7	TRBJ1-5	CALGQGVQPQHF	TGTGCCCTTGGACAGGGGGTTCAGCCCCAGCATTTT
many	TRBD1	TRBV5-6	TRBJ1-1	CASSLGRGLTEAFF	TGTGCCAGCAGCTTGGGTAGGGGGCTCACTGAAGCTTTCTTT
.	TRBD2	TRBV28	TRBJ2-3	CASVFGTSGDTDTQYF	TGTGCCAGCGTCTTTGGGACTAGCGGGGATACAGATACGCAGTATTTT
many	TRBD1	TRBV30	TRBJ1-2	CAWSFGQGEDGYTF	TGTGCCTGGAGTTTTGGACAGGGAGAGGATGGCTACACCTTC
many	.	TRBV2	TRBJ1-2	CASRPGTTPFYGYTF	TGTGCCAGCAGGCCCGGGACAACCCCATTCTATGGCTACACCTTC
.	TRBD1	TRBV10-3	TRBJ1-2	CATFRQGENYGYTF	TGTGCCACCTTTCGACAGGGTGAAAACTATGGCTACACCTTC
.	TRBD2	TRBV11-2	TRBJ2-2	CASSFGTSGTGELFF	TGTGCCAGCAGCTTCGGGACTAGCGGCACCGGGGAGCTGTTTTTT
few	TRBD2	TRBV19	TRBJ2-3	CASTSTSSKTDTQYF	TGTGCCAGTACCTCGACTAGCTCGAAAACAGATACGCAGTATTTT
few	TRBD1	TRBV5-1	TRBJ2-5	CASSFNRGETQYF	TGCGCCAGCAGCTTCAACAGGGGGGAGACCCAGTACTTC
few	TRBD1	TRBV2	TRBJ2-2	CASSRDRGAGELFF	TGTGCCAGCAGTCGAGACAGGGGGGCCGGGGAGCTGTTTTTT
many	TRBD1	TRBV7-2	TRBJ1-6	CASSWDSLNSPLHF	TGTGCCAGCAGCTGGGACAGCCTAAATTCACCCCTCCACTTT
many	.	TRBV10-3	TRBJ2-1	CAISFQGGNEQFF	TGTGCCATCAGTTTTCAGGGGGGGAATGAGCAGTTCTTC
.	.	TRBV5-6	TRBJ1-1	CASITGFNTEAFF	TGTGCCAGCATTACGGGGTTTAACACTGAAGCTTTCTTT
.	.	TRBV5-1	TRBJ2-7	CASSLAGQGTYEQYF	TGCGCCAGCAGCCTAGCGGGACAGGGAACCTACGAGCAGTACTTC
.	.	TRBV10-1	TRBJ1-6	CATSRGENSPLHF	TGCGCCACTTCCAGGGGTGAGAATTCACCCCTCCACTTT
many	TRBD1	TRBV27	TRBJ2-2	CASTLYRGRNTGELFF	TGTGCCAGCACCCTTTACAGGGGACGGAACACCGGGGAGCTGTTTTTT
.	.	TRBV20-1	TRBJ1-4	CSGMKGNEKLFF	TGCAGTGGTATGAAGGGTAATGAAAAACTGTTTTTT
many	.	TRBV30	TRBJ1-2	CAWSNGQNYGYTF	TGTGCCTGGAGTAATGGGCAGAACTATGGCTACACCTTC
many	.	TRBV28	TRBJ2-1	CASSPTKGGPPYNEQFF	TGTGCCAGCAGTCCGACGAAGGGGGGACCACCCTACAATGAGCAGTTCTTC
many	.	TRBV7-3	TRBJ2-1	CASSLEGREQFF	TGTGCCAGCAGCTTAGAAGGACGTGAGCAGTTCTTC
few	.	TRBV9	TRBJ2-3	CASTGSGTSTDTQYF	TGTGCCAGCACCGGCTCCGGGACTTCCACAGATACGCAGTATTTT
few	TRBD1	TRBV5-1	TRBJ2-1	CASSTRQGWEQFF	TGCGCCAGCAGCACTCGACAGGGATGGGAGCAGTTCTTC
many	.	TRBV6-1	TRBJ1-2	CASSYEGGHSLYGYTF	TGTGCCAGCAGTTATGAAGGGGGACACAGTCTCTATGGCTACACCTTC
many	.	TRBV20-1	TRBJ2-5	CSAREGTSQETQYF	TGCAGTGCTAGAGAGGGGACATCACAAGAGACCCAGTACTTC
many	TRBD2	TRBV6-1	TRBJ2-1	CASSRRASGGSYNEQFF	TGTGCCAGCAGTCGCCGAGCTAGCGGAGGGTCCTACAATGAGCAGTTCTTC
many	TRBD2	TRBV2	TRBJ2-3	CASSESSGGEGFAPPQYF	TGTGCCAGCAGTGAATCTAGCGGGGGGGAGGGTTTTGCTCCTCCGCAGTATTTT
.	.	TRBV4-1	TRBJ2-1	CASSQAINEQFF	TGCGCCAGCAGCCAAGCCATCAATGAGCAGTTCTTC
many	.	TRBV30	TRBJ1-1	CAWSPGVPEAFF	TGTGCCTGGAGCCCCGGGGTCCCTGAAGCTTTCTTT
.	.	TRBV28	TRBJ1-1	CASSLFWGNTEALF	TGTGCCAGCAGTTTATTTTGGGGAAACACTGAAGCTCTCTTT
few	TRBD1	TRBV6-1	TRBJ1-2	CASSEGAGGQPNYGYTF	TGTGCCAGCAGTGAAGGGGCAGGGGGACAGCCGAACTATGGCTACACCTTC
few	.	TRBV30	TRBJ2-1	CAWGDTAGEQFF	TGTGCCTGGGGGGACACAGCCGGTGAGCAGTTCTTC
many	.	TRBV10-3	TRBJ2-1	CAISEIATTNNEQFF	TGTGCCATCAGTGAGATAGCAACGACTAACAATGAGCAGTTCTTC
many	.	TRBV3-1	TRBJ1-1	CASSQGDTWSTEAFF	TGTGCCAGCAGCCAGGGGGACACCTGGAGCACTGAAGCTTTCTTT
few	TRBD1	TRBV6-1	TRBJ1-4	CASRAPGGPNEKLFF	TGTGCCAGCAGGGCCCCAGGGGGCCCTAATGAAAAACTGTTTTTT
many	TRBD2	TRBV28	TRBJ2-1	CASSSFQRLAGGNSEQFF	TGTGCCAGCAGTTCATTCCAGAGACTAGCGGGAGGGAATAGTGAGCAGTTCTTC
.	TRBD1	TRBV4-1	TRBJ2-7	CASSRQQGERTYEQYF	TGCGCCAGCAGCCGCCAACAGGGGGAGAGAACCTACGAGCAGTACTTC
.	TRBD1	TRBV28	TRBJ2-1	CASGRQGMDEQFF	TGTGCCAGCGGGAGACAGGGGATGGATGAGCAGTTCTTC
.	TRBD2	TRBV6-1	TRBJ2-5	CASSNTGTSGQETQYF	TGTGCCAGCAGTAATACCGGGACTAGCGGCCAAGAGACCCAGTACTTC
many	TRBD1	TRBV7-9	TRBJ2-1	CASSLPRGQNNEQFF	TGTGCCAGCAGCTTACCCAGGGGGCAAAACAATGAGCAGTTCTTC
many	.	TRBV20-1	TRBJ1-4	CSASGGTNEKLFF	TGCAGTGCTTCGGGGGGCACTAATGAAAAACTGTTTTTT
many	.	TRBV7-2	TRBJ1-2	CASSAGGQGRYGYTF	TGTGCCAGCAGCGCGGGGGGGCAGGGACGCTATGGCTACACCTTC
many	TRBD1	TRBV29-1	TRBJ1-1	CSVAGTGENTEAFF	TGCAGCGTTGCGGGGACAGGGGAGAACACTGAAGCTTTCTTT
.	TRBD2	TRBV20-1	TRBJ2-5	CSAQLAGGSRETQYF	TGCAGTGCACAACTAGCGGGGGGTTCCCGGGAGACCCAGTACTTC
many	.	TRBV5-8	TRBJ2-5	CASSPRGTQYF	TGTGCCAGCAGCCCCCGGGGGACCCAGTACTTC
many	TRBD2	TRBV6-6	TRBJ2-7	CASSSSGTSDEQYF	TGTGCCAGCAGTTCCTCGGGGACTAGCGACGAGCAGTACTTC